Presented here are 6 T cell receptor beta chains from one specimen sequenced in a study of OX40 agonist ivuxolimab in advanced cancers. The assay was immunoSEQ multiplex PCR, and TCRdb's table has in-frame clones only and misses some. The sample contains around 70,000 clones, 85% of which appear only once. Sample: CD4+ or CD8+ T cells sorted from blood, taken in a trial of the OX40 agonist ivuxolimab. These receptors all stem from an adult with an advanced solid tumor such as melanoma, head and neck, liver or kidney cancer.

This clone was counted between two and nine times. The chain couples TRBV28 to TRBJ1-4, with D perhaps matching TRBD1 (6 bases). This CDR3 is built from 15 residues. CDR1 and CDR2 (germline): MDHEN, SYDVKM. Deletions cut 8 bases from V and 4 bases from J, with 17 bases between. CDR3 bases: TGTGCCAGCCTATCTCCTGGGACAAATAATGAAAAACTGTTTTTT. Encoded protein: CASLSPGTNNEKLFF.

This rearrangement joins TRBV9 to TRBJ2-1; 10 bases match TRBD2. CDR3 size: 17 residues. V trimming: 0 bases; J trimming: 9 bases; junction bases outside the gene matches: 12. From germline, CDR1 is SGDLS and CDR2 YYNGEE. CDR3 loop: CASSVGVPPSGGLEQFF. CDR3 coding DNA: TGTGCCAGCAGCGTAGGAGTCCCACCTAGCGGGGGACTTGAGCAGTTCTTC.

The rearrangement joins TRBV13 to TRBJ2-3; TRBD1 matches at 7 bases. The CDR3 runs to 15 residues. Trimming removed 2 bases from V and 1 base from J; junction bases left unmatched: 3. Per germline, CDR1 PRHDT and CDR2 FYEKMQ (reference sequence). Here the CDR3 DNA reads TGTGCCAGCAGCTTAACAGGGGTACGCACAGATACGCAGTATTTT. Translated: CASSLTGVRTDTQYF.

This chain connects TRBV7-6 to TRBJ1-3; D gene unclear. The CDR3 is 15 residues long. Germline CDR1 and CDR2: SGHVS and FNYEAQ. The germline V and J ends were trimmed by 2 bases and 4 bases, with 12 bases remaining between them. The CDR3 is CASSLWRDLGNTIYF. Written as DNA, the CDR3 is TGTGCCAGCAGCTTATGGAGGGATTTGGGAAACACCATATATTTT.

This chain uses TRBV29-1 with TRBJ1-4, with a possible D match to TRBD1 (5 bases). This CDR3 comprises 13 residues. Looked up from germline, CDR1 is SQVTM and CDR2 is ANQGSEA. V was pared by 5 bases and J by 5 bases, with 12 bases between. In nucleotides, the CDR3 is TGCAGCGTTCCCGGGACGGGGAATGAAAAACTGTTTTTT. Its translation is CSVPGTGNEKLFF.

This rearrangement joins TRBV5-4 to TRBJ2-7; 10 nucleotides agree with TRBD2. CDR1 SGHNT and CDR2 YYREEE come from the germline V gene (reference sequence). The CDR3 extends over 15 amino acids. Losses at the gene ends were 0 bases for V and 6 bases for J; bases not matched to a gene: 6. The CDR3 protein is CASSLGSGTSAEQYF. As DNA, the CDR3 is TGTGCCAGCAGCTTGGGATCAGGGACTAGCGCCGAGCAGTACTTC.